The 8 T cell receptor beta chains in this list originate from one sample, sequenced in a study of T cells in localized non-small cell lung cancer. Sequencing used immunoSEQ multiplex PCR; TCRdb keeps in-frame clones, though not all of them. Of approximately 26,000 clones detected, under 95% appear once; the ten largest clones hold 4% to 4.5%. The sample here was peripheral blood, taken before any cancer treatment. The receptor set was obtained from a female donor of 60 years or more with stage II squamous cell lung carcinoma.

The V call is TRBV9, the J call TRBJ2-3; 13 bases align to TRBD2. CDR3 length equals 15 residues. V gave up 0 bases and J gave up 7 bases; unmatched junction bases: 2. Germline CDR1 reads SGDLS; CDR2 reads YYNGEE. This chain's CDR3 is CASSVELAGGHTQYF. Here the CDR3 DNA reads TGTGCCAGCAGCGTAGAACTAGCGGGGGGGCATACGCAGTATTTT. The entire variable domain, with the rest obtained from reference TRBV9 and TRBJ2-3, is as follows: DSGVTQTPKHLITATGQRVTLRCSPRSGDLSVYWYQQSLDQGLQFLIQYYNGEERAKGNILERFSAQQFPDLHSELNLSSLELGDSALYFCASSVELAGGHTQYFGPGTRLTVL.

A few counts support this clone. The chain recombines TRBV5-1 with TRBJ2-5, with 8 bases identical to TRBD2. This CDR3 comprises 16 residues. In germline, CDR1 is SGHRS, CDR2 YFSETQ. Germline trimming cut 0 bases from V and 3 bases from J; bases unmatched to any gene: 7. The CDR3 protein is CASSLGGLAGEETQYF. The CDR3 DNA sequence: TGCGCCAGCAGCTTGGGGGGGCTAGCGGGTGAAGAGACCCAGTACTTC.

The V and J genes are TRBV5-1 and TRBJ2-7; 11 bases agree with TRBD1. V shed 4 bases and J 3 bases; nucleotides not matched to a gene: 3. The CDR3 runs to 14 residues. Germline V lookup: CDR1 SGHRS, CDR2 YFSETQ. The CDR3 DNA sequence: TGCGCCAGCAGCACCGGGACAGGGGGCTACGAGCAGTACTTC. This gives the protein CASSTGTGGYEQYF.

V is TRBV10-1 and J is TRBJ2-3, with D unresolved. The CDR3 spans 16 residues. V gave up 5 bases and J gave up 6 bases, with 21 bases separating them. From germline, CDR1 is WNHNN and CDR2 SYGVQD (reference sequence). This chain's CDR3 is CASSQMTGLAADTQYF. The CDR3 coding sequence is TGCGCCAGCAGTCAGATGACGGGCCTCGCCGCGGATACGCAGTATTTT.

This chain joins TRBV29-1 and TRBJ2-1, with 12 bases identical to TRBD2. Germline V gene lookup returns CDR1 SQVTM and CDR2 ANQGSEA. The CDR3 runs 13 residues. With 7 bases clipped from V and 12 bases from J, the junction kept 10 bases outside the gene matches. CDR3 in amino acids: CSADLAGGYMQFF. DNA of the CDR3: TGCAGCGCCGACCTAGCGGGGGGGTACATGCAGTTCTTC.

DNA of the CDR3: TGTGCCAGCAGCCCAGGGGCGGGTTTGGATACGCAGTATTTT. Residues: CASSPGAGLDTQYF. The rearrangement uses TRBV7-9 and TRBJ2-3; D perhaps matches TRBD1 (6 bases). From germline, CDR1 is SEHNR and CDR2 FQNEAQ (reference sequence). Trimming left V 5 bases short and J 6 bases short, with 15 bases between. CDR3 size: 14 residues.

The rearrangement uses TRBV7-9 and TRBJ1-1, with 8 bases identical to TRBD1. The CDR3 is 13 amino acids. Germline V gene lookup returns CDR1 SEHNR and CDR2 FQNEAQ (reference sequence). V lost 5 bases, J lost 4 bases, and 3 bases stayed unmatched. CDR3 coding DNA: TGTGCCAGCAGCCCCGGACAGGGCACTGAAGCTTTCTTT. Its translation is CASSPGQGTEAFF.

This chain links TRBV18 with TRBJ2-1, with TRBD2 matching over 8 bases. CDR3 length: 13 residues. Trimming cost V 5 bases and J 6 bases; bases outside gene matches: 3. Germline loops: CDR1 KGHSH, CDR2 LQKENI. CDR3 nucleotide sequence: TGTGCCAGCTCATCCGGGAGGGTCAATGAGCAGTTCTTC. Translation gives CASSSGRVNEQFF.